This T cell receptor (beta chain) was documented in a study of T cells in Graves' hyperthyroidism and ophthalmopathy (dated by TCRdb to about 2019). Regarding the research as a whole: Peripheral blood was sampled at the time of initial diagnosis, prior to any treatment. Thyroid tissue and blood T-cell repertoires from more than 5 Graves' hyperthyroidism patients were also compared in the study. Once sampling was done, hyperthyroidism patients were given methimazole at a starting dose of 30 mg daily, whereas ophthalmopathy patients were given high-dose intravenous methylprednisolone. Prospective prediction of ophthalmopathy was tested in an independent validation cohort consisting of 18 to 20 hyperthyroidism patients and some 15 patients who later progressed to ophthalmopathy. The paper describes TCR Vbeta CDR3 sequencing of 135 peripheral blood samples, made up of under 50 ophthalmopathy patients, 70 to 75 hyperthyroidism patients and about 17 progressor patients. For training and testing, the approximately 97 patients in the discovery cohort were randomly divided in a 7:3 ratio. TCR V-J signatures able to tell the groups apart were searched for in a discovery cohort of around 95 patients, of whom about 40 had Graves' ophthalmopathy and roughly 59 had stable Graves' hyperthyroidism.

Ophthalmopathy patients had moderately to severely active disease, with a Clinical Activity Score of 3 or more, a NOSPECS grade of 4 or more, and a disease duration of less than 3 months. Exclusion was applied to patients with uncontrolled infections, other autoimmune diseases, pregnancy or lactation. Diagnoses were established on the basis of clinical symptoms, serum thyroxine and TRAb, thyroid ultrasound, and orbital computed tomography. PBMCs were separated from 8 to 10 ml of fresh peripheral blood using Ficoll-Paque density gradient centrifugation. Trizol reagent was used to extract total RNA, and RNA quality was then checked on an Agilent 2100 Bioanalyzer. The study at large found these results: No statistical method was used to set the sample size in advance, and investigators knew the group allocation. A 13 V-J signature model separated ophthalmopathy from stable hyperthyroidism, with just over 85% sensitivity and roughly 81% specificity in cross-validation and 80%/75% in testing. In validation, the model predicted progression to ophthalmopathy with approximately 71% sensitivity and roughly 72% specificity, a median of about 6.7 months before onset. Blood samples also contained most of the expanded thyroid clonotypes (frequency above 0.001), which suggests that blood repertoires may reflect thyroid immune responses.

This clonotype was detected many times. Its antigen is still unknown. No base qualities exist here, and no much larger clone lies one base off it. CDR1 and CDR2, looked up from the germline V gene (reference sequence), are DFQATT and SNEGSKA. Reading from cysteine to phenylalanine, the CDR3 counts 11 amino acids. Only CDR3 DNA remains: 33 bases, in frame from the first base. The V and J ends are trimmed by 3 bases and 5 bases, leaving 7 bases between them. TCR beta CDR3 regions were amplified from RNA transcripts. The TCR CDR3 was subjected to a first round of RT-PCR using the HTBI primer set and the Qiagen OneStep RT-PCR kit. Libraries were constructed in a second round of multiplex PCR, after which size selection and purification were performed. Libraries were sequenced paired-end with 100 bp reads on an Illumina HiSeq2000. From the authors' description of their analysis: SOAPnuke was used to process the raw data, with reads discarded if the reads contained adapters or uncalled bases, had a mean Phred below 15, or lacked an exact constant-primer or identifier match. COPE v1.2.5 was used to merge the high-quality paired reads, and each unique nucleotide sequence was defined as a clonotype. MiTCR v1.1 was used to align the clonotypes against IMGT TRBV, TRBD and TRBJ reference segments. The analysis was restricted to V-J combinations with a frequency above 0.0001, which together covered 99% to 99.2% of the repertoires. A TCS score was defined as the ratio of F50 (clonal expansion) to E x V (chaos), with BLOSUM62-based TCRdist applied between CDR3 peptides within each V-J. Welch's t-statistics and random forest reduced some 510 V-J features to under 15, which were used in a naive Bayes classifier (R e1071). TCRdb cleaned the public reads at Q25 with fastp, built clones with MiXCR and kept in-frame beta chains. A single entry per CDR3 protein holds the most common genes and DNA from its merged rows. TCRdb's processing, not the authors' own work, is the source of the V and J calls. The sample profile shows about 640,000 distinct CDR3 sequences; about 14% of them were found once. The leading ten clones occupy roughly an eighth of the sample.

This TCR came from a woman aged 45 to 65 with Graves' ophthalmopathy. The specimen was blood. Recombination connected TRBV20-1 to TRBJ2-5, with TRBD1 as a weak D call on 5 bases. The CDR3: CSASPGETQYF. The nucleotide sequence is TGCAGTGCTAGCCCAGGGGAGACCCAGTACTTC.